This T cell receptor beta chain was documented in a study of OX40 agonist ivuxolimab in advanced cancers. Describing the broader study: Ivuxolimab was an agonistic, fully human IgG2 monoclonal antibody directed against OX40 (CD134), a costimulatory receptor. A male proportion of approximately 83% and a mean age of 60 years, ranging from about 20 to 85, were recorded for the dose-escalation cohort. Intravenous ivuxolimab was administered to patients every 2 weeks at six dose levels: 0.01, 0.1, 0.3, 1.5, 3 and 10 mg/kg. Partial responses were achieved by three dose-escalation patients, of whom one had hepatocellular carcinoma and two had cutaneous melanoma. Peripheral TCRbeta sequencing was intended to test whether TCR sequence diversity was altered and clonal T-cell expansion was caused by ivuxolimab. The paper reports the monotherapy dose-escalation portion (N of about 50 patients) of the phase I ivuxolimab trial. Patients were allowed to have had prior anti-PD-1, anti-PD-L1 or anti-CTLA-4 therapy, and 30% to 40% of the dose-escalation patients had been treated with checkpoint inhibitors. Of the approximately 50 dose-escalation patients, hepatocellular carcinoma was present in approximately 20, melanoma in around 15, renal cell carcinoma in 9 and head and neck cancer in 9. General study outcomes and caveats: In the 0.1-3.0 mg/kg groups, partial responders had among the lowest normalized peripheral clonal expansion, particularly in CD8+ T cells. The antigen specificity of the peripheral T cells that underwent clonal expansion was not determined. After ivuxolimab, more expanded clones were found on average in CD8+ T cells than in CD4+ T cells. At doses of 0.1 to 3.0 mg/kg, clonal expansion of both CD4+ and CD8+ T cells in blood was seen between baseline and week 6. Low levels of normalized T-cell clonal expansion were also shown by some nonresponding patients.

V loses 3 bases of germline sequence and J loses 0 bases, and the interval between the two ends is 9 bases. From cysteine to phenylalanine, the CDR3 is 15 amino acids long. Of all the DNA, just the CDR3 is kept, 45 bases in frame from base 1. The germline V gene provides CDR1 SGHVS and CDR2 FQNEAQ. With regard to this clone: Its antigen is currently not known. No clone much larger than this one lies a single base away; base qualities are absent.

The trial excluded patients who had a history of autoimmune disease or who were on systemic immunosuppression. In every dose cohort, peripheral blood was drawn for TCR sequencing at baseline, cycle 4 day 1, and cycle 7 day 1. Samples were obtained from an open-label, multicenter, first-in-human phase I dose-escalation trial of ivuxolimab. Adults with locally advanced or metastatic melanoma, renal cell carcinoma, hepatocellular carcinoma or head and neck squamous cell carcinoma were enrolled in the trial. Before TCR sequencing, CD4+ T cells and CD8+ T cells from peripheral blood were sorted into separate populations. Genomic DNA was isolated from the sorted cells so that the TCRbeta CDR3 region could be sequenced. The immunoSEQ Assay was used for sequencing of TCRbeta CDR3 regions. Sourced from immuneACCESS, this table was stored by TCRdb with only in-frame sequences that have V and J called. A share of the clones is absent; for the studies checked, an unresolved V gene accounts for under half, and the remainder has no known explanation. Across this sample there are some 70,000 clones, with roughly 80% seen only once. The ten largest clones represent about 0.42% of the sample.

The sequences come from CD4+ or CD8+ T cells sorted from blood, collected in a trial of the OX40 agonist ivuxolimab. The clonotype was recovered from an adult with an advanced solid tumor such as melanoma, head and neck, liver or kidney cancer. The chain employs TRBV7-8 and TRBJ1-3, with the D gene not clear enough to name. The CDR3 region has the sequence CASSFPASSGNTIYF. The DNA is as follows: TGTGCCAGCAGCTTCCCAGCGAGCTCTGGAAACACCATATATTTT.